The entry below gives a single T cell receptor beta chain sequence along with its context. What it binds is unknown. The sample comes from a study of glioma-infiltrating T cells after dendritic cell vaccination. About the study: Samples are from glioblastoma patients in Phase I and II dendritic cell vaccine trials.

The primer mix had 60 V beta and 13 J beta primers. The repertoire was sequenced with immunoSEQ multiplex PCR; TCRdb's copy has only in-frame clones and lacks some. The profile shows more than 55,000 clones, over 75% of them singletons. Broader study findings: Survival was not directly related to TCR clonality in these patients.

Losses at the gene ends were 7 bases for V and 1 base for J; bases not matched to a gene: 6. The CDR3 has 16 residues. Germline loops: CDR1 SGHAT, CDR2 FQDESV (reference sequence). Time point reported: after dendritic cell vaccination, including at tumor progression/relapse. Blood PBMC samples: pre-vaccination, two weeks post third vaccination, and at tumor progression. Here the sequenced sample was blood, taken after dendritic cell vaccination. This sequence joins TRBV11-1 and TRBJ2-2; 10 nucleotides match TRBD2. This TCR derives from a human donor with glioblastoma. CDR3 in DNA: TGTGCCAGCACCCAGCGGGGGGGCATGAACACCGGGGAGCTGTTTTTT. Protein product: CASTQRGGMNTGELFF. The full variable domain, with the rest looked up from reference TRBV11-1 and TRBJ2-2, is EAEVAQSPRYKITEKSQAVAFWCDPISGHATLYWYRQILGQGPELLVQFQDESVVDDSQLPKDRFSAERLKGVDSTLKIQPAELGDSAMYLCASTQRGGMNTGELFFGEGSRLTVL.